Following are 9 T cell receptor beta chains from one sample sequenced in a study of breast tumors, draining lymph nodes, adjacent tissues. MiXCR, applied by TCRdb to the multiplex PCR reads, yields one record per CDR3 protein. The table has under 300,000 distinct CDR3 sequences, under 40% seen once; the top ten hold approximately 3.7%. Breast cancer patients provided tissue from their axillary draining lymph nodes. Sequencing was done on a sample of axillary lymph node tissue. These receptors were collected from a female donor with breast cancer. Some clones in this sample may be carry-over from other donors' samples.

Note on this clonotype: A much larger clone differs by one base, so this may be a read error. V is TRBV20-1 and J is TRBJ2-3, with D perhaps given as TRBD1 or TRBD2 (6 bases each). Germline V CDR1 and CDR2: DFQATT, SNEGSKA (reference sequence). The CDR3 runs 15 residues. V shed 2 bases and J shed 4 bases, with 16 bases lying between them. The CDR3 protein is CSARRAPGEADTQYF. The CDR3 DNA follows: TGCAGTGCTAGAAGGGCCCCAGGGGAGGCAGATACGCAGTATTTT.

About this clonotype: This may come from a read error, since a much larger clone is one base off. The chain links TRBV6-5 to TRBJ2-5; 12 bases agree with TRBD2. Germline loops: CDR1 MNHEY, CDR2 SVGAGI. The length of the CDR3 is 14 residues. The CDR3 DNA is TGTGCCGGCAGAGGACTAGCGGGGCGGGAGACCCAGTACTTC. The encoded protein is CAGRGLAGRETQYF.

This clonotype was counted ten times or more. The V gene is TRBV30, the J gene TRBJ2-7; tentative D call: TRBD1 (6 bases). The CDR3 length is 14 residues. CDR1 GTSNPN and CDR2 SVGIG come from the germline V gene (reference sequence). Trimming stripped 4 bases from V and 6 bases from J, with 19 bases between. The CDR3 sequence is CAWNRVGRGSEQYF. Here the CDR3 DNA reads TGTGCCTGGAACCGGGTGGGCAGGGGATCCGAGCAGTACTTC.

With regard to this clonotype: A much larger clone lies one base from this, so it may be a read error. The genes are TRBV14 and TRBJ2-1, with 7 bases lining up with TRBD2. Germline CDR1 and CDR2: SGHDN and FVKESK. The CDR3 runs to 14 residues. CDR3 DNA sequence: TGTGCCAGCAGCCAATCTGCTAGCGGCGATGAGCAGTCCTTC. Encoded protein: CASSQSASGDEQSF. The complete variable domain, with remaining parts taken from reference TRBV14 and TRBJ2-1, reads EAGVTQFPSHSVIEKGQTVTLRCDPISGHDNLYWYRRVMGKEIKFLLHFVKESKQDESGMPNNRFLAERTGGTYSTLKVQPAELEDSGVYFCASSQSASGDEQSFGPGTRLTVL.

The chain is built from TRBV14 and TRBJ1-6; the D gene is possibly TRBD1 (5 bases). The V gene's germline CDR1 is SGHDN and CDR2 FVKESK. This CDR3 region has 17 residues. Trimming cost V 5 bases and J 6 bases, with 20 bases left between them. CDR3 sequence: CASSRTSGTAGNSPLHF. The CDR3 coding sequence is TGTGCCAGCAGCAGGACTAGCGGGACGGCCGGTAATTCACCCCTCCACTTT.

This chain connects TRBV15 to TRBJ2-7, with D unclear. This CDR3 has 12 residues. Trimming stripped 0 bases from V and 6 bases from J, with 6 bases between. Germline assignment: CDR1 LNHNV and CDR2 YYDKDF (reference sequence). The DNA of the CDR3 is TGTGCCACCAGCAGAGATGTCGGCGAGCAGTACTTC. This sequence encodes CATSRDVGEQYF.

This clonotype showed up many times. The genes are TRBV7-8 and TRBJ2-3; 14 nucleotides align to TRBD2. The CDR3 length is 16 residues. V shed 5 bases and J 2 bases; nucleotides not matched to a gene: 3. CDR1 SGHVS and CDR2 FQNEAQ come from the germline V gene. Written as DNA, the CDR3 is TGTGCCAGCAGCCAGGGACTAGCGGGAGACACAGATACGCAGTATTTT. Protein: CASSQGLAGDTDTQYF.

This clonotype was recorded a few times. This chain joins TRBV9 and TRBJ2-2, with 13 bases fitting TRBD2. Germline V gene lookup returns CDR1 SGDLS and CDR2 YYNGEE. With 4 bases clipped from V and 4 bases from J, the junction kept 13 bases outside the gene matches. The CDR3 has 19 amino acids. CDR3 sequence reads: CASSPLGGLAGRTTGELFF. CDR3 DNA sequence: TGTGCCAGCAGCCCCTTGGGGGGACTAGCGGGAAGGACCACCGGGGAGCTGTTTTTT.

This rearrangement joins TRBV20-1 to TRBJ2-7; the match to TRBD2 covers 14 bases. CDR3 length: 16 residues. Germline loops: CDR1 DFQATT, CDR2 SNEGSKA (reference sequence). Trimming cost V 2 bases and J 1 base; bases outside gene matches: 4. The CDR3, as DNA: TGCAGTGCTAGATCCGGGACTAGCGGGAGATCCTACGAGCAGTACTTC. It codes for CSARSGTSGRSYEQYF.